These T cell receptor beta chains were read from a single sample in a study of blood T cells in healthy people across ages. TCRdb called the 5' RACE reads again in MiXCR, with one record for every CDR3 protein. The sample yields roughly 1.5 million distinct CDR3 sequences, roughly two fifths seen once. Sequencing was performed on blood. These receptors were obtained from a woman under 30 in good health. Both conserved end residues are part of each CDR3. The order of the fields is D gene, V gene, J gene, clone size, CDR3 protein, CDR3 DNA. D genes are given only for firm matches. The size entry is marked missing in some rows and otherwise reads once, few, many or a size class.

>NA|TRBV5-1|TRBJ2-3|NA
CASSLASQADTQYF
TGCGCCAGCAGCTTGGCCAGCCAAGCAGATACGCAGTATTTT
>TRBD1|TRBV6-2/TRBV6-3|TRBJ1-2|NA
CASNRGQENYGYTF
TGTGCCAGTAACCGAGGACAGGAGAACTATGGCTACACCTTC
>NA|TRBV12-3/TRBV12-4|TRBJ1-2|few
CASRRRLANYGYTF
TGTGCCAGCAGAAGGCGTTTGGCGAACTATGGCTACACCTTC
>TRBD2|TRBV5-1|TRBJ2-1|few
CASGRLAGGLNEQFF
TGCGCCAGCGGCAGACTAGCGGGGGGGCTCAATGAGCAGTTCTTC
>TRBD2|TRBV4-2|TRBJ2-7|many
CASSHGLAETYEQYF
TGTGCCAGCAGCCATGGACTAGCGGAAACCTACGAGCAGTACTTC
>TRBD1|TRBV25-1|TRBJ1-1|few
CASSVITGGDTEAFF
TGTGCCAGCAGTGTCATAACAGGGGGAGACACTGAAGCTTTCTTT
>NA|TRBV24-1|TRBJ2-7|NA
CATRGRAYEQYF
TGTGCCACCAGAGGCAGAGCCTACGAGCAGTACTTC
>TRBD1|TRBV7-2|TRBJ2-7|few
CASSVGQGSSYEQYF
TGTGCCAGCAGCGTGGGACAGGGAAGCTCCTACGAGCAGTACTTC
>TRBD1|TRBV5-1|TRBJ1-2|NA
CASNSLGQGFGYTF
TGCGCCAGCAACTCCCTCGGACAGGGGTTCGGCTACACCTTC
>TRBD1|TRBV7-2|TRBJ1-1|NA
CASSPRTGGGAEAFF
TGTGCCAGCAGCCCTAGGACAGGTGGGGGGGCTGAAGCTTTCTTT
>NA|TRBV18|TRBJ2-6|few
CASATASLSSGANVLTF
TGTGCCAGCGCGACAGCGTCACTTAGCTCTGGGGCCAACGTCCTGACTTTC
>NA|TRBV29-1|TRBJ1-3|NA
CSVTHSGNTIYF
TGCAGCGTTACCCACTCTGGAAACACCATATATTTT
>TRBD2|TRBV27|TRBJ2-1|NA
CASRGLAANEQFF
TGTGCCAGCAGGGGACTAGCGGCCAATGAGCAGTTCTTC
>NA|TRBV27|TRBJ1-2|NA
CASSLVGGSLNYGYTF
TGTGCCAGCAGTTTAGTGGGCGGCTCCCTTAACTATGGCTACACCTTC